The rows below give T cell receptor beta chains drawn from one sample of a study of untreated major depressive disorder. Repertoires were generated with immunoSEQ multiplex PCR, while TCRdb's copy carries only in-frame clones and drops some. The table includes over 20,000 clones, just under 95% detected once. The sequenced sample consisted of CD4+ T cells from PBMCs. The receptors stem from a man younger than 40 in good health. Both conserved end residues are part of each CDR3. A D gene is named only where the DNA matches it firmly. Not every row has a clone size; where given, it reads once, few, many or a size class.

cdr3_aa,cdr3_nt,j_call,v_call,clone_size,d_call
CSALRATWGGGYTF,TGCAGCGCCCTCCGGGCCACCTGGGGAGGCGGCTACACCTTC,TRBJ1-2,TRBV29-1,-,-
CASSSGAYNEQFF,TGTGCCAGTTCTAGCGGGGCCTACAATGAGCAGTTCTTC,TRBJ2-1,TRBV11-2,-,TRBD2
CASSSPGLAGEREQFF,TGTGCCAGCAGTTCCCCGGGACTAGCGGGAGAAAGGGAGCAGTTCTTC,TRBJ2-1,TRBV6-5,-,TRBD2
CASSPSTEAYEQYF,TGCGCCAGCAGCCCTTCCACTGAAGCCTACGAGCAGTACTTC,TRBJ2-7,TRBV5-1,-,-
CASSRGAGTGAPGGNQPQHF,TGTGCCAGCAGCCGCGGGGCTGGGACAGGGGCCCCGGGAGGCAATCAGCCCCAGCATTTT,TRBJ1-5,TRBV9,once,TRBD1
CASRRDLYNEQFF,TGTGCCAGCAGGAGGGACCTGTACAATGAGCAGTTCTTC,TRBJ2-1,TRBV6-1,-,-
CASSQDPEGGELFF,TGTGCCAGCAGCCAAGATCCAGAGGGAGGGGAGCTGTTTTTT,TRBJ2-2,TRBV4-2,-,-
CASSIPGPPRGGYTF,TGTGCCAGCAGCATACCGGGACCCCCGAGGGGCGGCTACACCTTC,TRBJ1-2,TRBV5-8,-,-
CASSSRGAKPQHF,TGTGCCAGCAGTTCACGCGGGGCAAAGCCCCAGCATTTT,TRBJ1-5,TRBV28,-,-
CASSSRTGEAFF,TGTGCCAGCAGCTCCCGGACAGGGGAAGCTTTCTTT,TRBJ1-1,TRBV7-2,-,TRBD1
CASSQEPAGYAEQYF,TGTGCCAGCAGCCAAGAACCAGCGGGATACGCCGAGCAGTACTTC,TRBJ2-7,TRBV4-2,once,TRBD2
CSVAVGSTSTDTQYF,TGCAGCGTTGCCGTGGGGAGTACTAGCACAGATACGCAGTATTTT,TRBJ2-3,TRBV29-1,-,-
CASSLTGPRSSGNTIYF,TGTGCCAGCAGCTTGACAGGCCCGCGCTCTTCTGGAAACACCATATATTTT,TRBJ1-3,TRBV5-8,-,-
CAWSVHSYTGELFF,TGTGCCTGGAGTGTACACAGCTACACCGGGGAGCTGTTTTTT,TRBJ2-2,TRBV30,-,-
CASRRLGGTGDEKLFF,TGTGCCAGCAGGCGACTTGGCGGGACAGGGGATGAAAAACTGTTTTTT,TRBJ1-4,TRBV27,-,TRBD1
CASSPSRQTGQYF,TGTGCCAGCAGCCCCTCTCGACAGACGGGGCAGTACTTC,TRBJ2-7,TRBV7-6,-,-
CASSLFHEQYF,TGTGCCAGCAGTTTATTTCACGAGCAGTACTTC,TRBJ2-7,TRBV28,-,-
CSALSNEQFF,TGCAGTGCTCTTAGCAATGAGCAGTTCTTC,TRBJ2-1,TRBV20-1,few,-
CASSLGGTANTEAFF,TGTGCCAGCAGCTTGGGGGGGACAGCGAACACTGAAGCTTTCTTT,TRBJ1-1,TRBV7-9,-,TRBD1
CAINGGAKNTGELFF,TGTGCCATCAACGGGGGGGCTAAGAACACCGGGGAGCTGTTTTTT,TRBJ2-2,TRBV10-3,-,TRBD2
CASSWTDTEAFF,TGTGCCAGTAGTTGGACAGACACTGAAGCTTTCTTT,TRBJ1-1,TRBV19,-,-
CASSPSRGSPIQYF,TGTGCCAGCTCACCGAGCAGGGGGTCCCCCATTCAGTACTTC,TRBJ2-4,TRBV18,-,TRBD1
CASSLRDRSNQPQHF,TGTGCCAGCAGCTTAAGGGACAGGTCCAATCAGCCCCAGCATTTT,TRBJ1-5,TRBV7-6,-,TRBD1
CASGLYAGRNEQFF,TGTGCTAGTGGTTTGTATGCAGGACGCAATGAGCAGTTCTTC,TRBJ2-1,TRBV12-5,-,-
CASTPGGVGNTIYF,TGTGCCAGTACACCCGGGGGGGTCGGAAACACCATATATTTT,TRBJ1-3,TRBV9,-,-
CASSTRFGGRYEQYF,TGTGCCAGCAGCACCCGATTTGGGGGCAGGTACGAGCAGTACTTC,TRBJ2-7,TRBV7-6,-,-
CASSSQGAGNEQFF,TGCGCCAGCAGCTCCCAGGGGGCTGGAAATGAGCAGTTCTTC,TRBJ2-1,TRBV5-1,-,TRBD1
CASSSGPVKGNQPQHF,TGTGCCAGCAGCTCCGGTCCCGTTAAGGGCAATCAGCCCCAGCATTTT,TRBJ1-5,TRBV7-9,-,-
CASSRQGANTEAFF,TGCGCCAGCAGCCGACAGGGGGCGAACACTGAAGCTTTCTTT,TRBJ1-1,TRBV5-1,-,TRBD1